A single sample gave rise to the 20 T cell receptor beta chains below, sequenced in a study of tissue T cells after allogeneic stem cell transplantation. Only in-frame clones appear in the TCRdb table, and some are missing; sequencing was by immunoSEQ multiplex PCR. The sample consists of about 43,000 clones, 80% to 95% of them appearing once. Specimen: blood, collected before transplantation. The origin of the receptors is a woman aged 35 to 70 who later had graft-versus-host disease after an allogeneic stem cell transplant.

The V and J genes are TRBV7-2 and TRBJ2-1; no firm D call. The CDR3 loop spans 12 amino acids. V was shortened by 0 bases and J by 10 bases, with 7 bases between the two germline ends. Looked up from germline, CDR1 is SGHTA and CDR2 is FQGNSA. CDR3 residues: CASSLAGREQFF. CDR3 in DNA: TGTGCCAGCAGCTTAGCCGGACGAGAGCAGTTCTTC.

The chain joins TRBV12-3 or TRBV12-4 to TRBJ2-1; the D is unclear. V was shortened by 2 bases and J by 7 bases, with 9 bases between the two germline ends. The CDR3 contains 13 residues. CDR3 sequence (DNA): TGTGCCAGCAGTTTACCACCCCAAAATGAGCAGTTCTTC. As protein: CASSLPPQNEQFF.

This clone was seen just once. The chain carries TRBV4-3 and TRBJ2-1; a possible D gene is TRBD2 (6 bases). The CDR3 runs 17 residues. V was shortened by 5 bases and J by 4 bases, with 21 bases between the two germline ends. Germline values: CDR1 LGHNA, CDR2 YSLEER. The CDR3 spells CASSLEGGTFSYNEQFF. In DNA form, the CDR3 reads TGCGCCAGCAGCTTGGAGGGAGGCACATTCTCGTACAATGAGCAGTTCTTC.

The gene calls are TRBV5-6 and TRBJ2-4; TRBD1 matches 9 bases. This CDR3 region has 15 residues. Germline-derived CDR1 and CDR2 are SGHDT and YYEEEE. Trimming removed 2 bases from V and 9 bases from J; junction bases left unmatched: 9. The CDR3 spells CASSLVDRGSFIQYF. In nucleotides, the CDR3 is TGTGCCAGCAGCTTAGTGGACAGGGGTTCATTCATTCAGTACTTC.

The V and J genes are TRBV4-1 and TRBJ1-2; the D gene is possibly TRBD1 (6 bases). This CDR3 spans 13 amino acids. Germline assignment: CDR1 MGHRA and CDR2 YSYEKL. V was trimmed by 9 bases and J by 7 bases, leaving 18 bases between them. The CDR3 loop is CASGVQGLSGYTF. For the CDR3, the DNA is TGCGCCAGTGGCGTGCAGGGGCTATCTGGCTACACCTTC.

The chain links TRBV7-9 to TRBJ1-5, with D uncertain. Germline CDR1 reads SEHNR; CDR2 reads FQNEAQ (reference sequence). The CDR3 consists of 13 residues. Trimming stripped 0 bases from V and 3 bases from J, with 3 bases between. Here the CDR3 DNA reads TGTGCCAGCAGCTTAGCTTTCAATCAGCCCCAGCATTTT. The encoded protein is CASSLAFNQPQHF.

V and J are TRBV14 and TRBJ1-1; TRBD1 agrees at 7 bases. Per germline, CDR1 SGHDN and CDR2 FVKESK. CDR3 length equals 15 residues. Losses at the gene ends were 4 bases for V and 2 bases for J; bases not matched to a gene: 7. The CDR3 region is CASSPRQGINTEAFF. The CDR3 DNA sequence: TGTGCCAGCAGCCCCCGACAGGGTATCAACACTGAAGCTTTCTTT.

The rearrangement uses TRBV19 and TRBJ2-7; 9 nucleotides align to TRBD1. The CDR3 sequence is 16 residues long. Trimming took 4 bases from V and 3 from J; bases not matched to a gene: 10. Germline CDR1 and CDR2: LNHDA and SQIVND (reference sequence). The CDR3 loop is CASSTTRGTGNYEQYF. The CDR3 nucleotides read TGTGCCAGTAGTACCACACGTGGGACAGGGAACTACGAGCAGTACTTC.

The rearrangement links TRBV27 to TRBJ2-7; TRBD1 matches at 10 bases. Germline CDR1 MNHEY, CDR2 SMNVEV (reference sequence). The length of the CDR3 is 13 residues. With 8 bases clipped from V and 2 bases from J, the junction kept 3 bases outside the gene matches. CDR3 nucleotide sequence: TGTGCCAGCGGACAGGGGGTTGCCTACGAGCAGTACTTC. Translation: CASGQGVAYEQYF.

The chain couples TRBV5-4 to TRBJ2-7, with no clear D. V was trimmed by 2 bases and J by 2 bases, leaving 11 bases between them. Germline lookup yields CDR1 SGHNT and CDR2 YYREEE (reference sequence). The CDR3 spans 14 residues. DNA of the CDR3: TGTGCCAGCAGCTTTGAGGCCAGAACCTACGAGCAGTACTTC. Protein product: CASSFEARTYEQYF.

This clone is a singleton in its sample. V gene TRBV6-2 or TRBV6-3 combines with J gene TRBJ2-1; tentatively, D is TRBD2 (6 bases). The CDR3 runs 14 residues. Germline CDR1 MNHEY, CDR2 SVGEGT. The V end was cut by 6 bases, the J end by 4 bases, with 13 bases between. The CDR3 protein is CASSGNSGYNEQFF. CDR3 bases: TGTGCCAGCAGCGGGAATAGCGGATACAATGAGCAGTTCTTC.

About this clone: A read error may account for a junction end that differs from germline. The J gene is TRBJ2-7, the V gene TRBV7-7, with a tentative D call TRBD1 (6 bases). The CDR3 covers 18 residues. CDR1 and CDR2 from the germline V gene are SSHAT and FNYEAQ (reference sequence). CDR3 loop: CASSLLPPRTGYQNEQYF. The CDR3 region has the DNA TGTGCTAGCAGCTTACTCCCCCCCCGAACAGGGTACCAGAACGAGCAGTACTTC.

The genes are TRBV28 and TRBJ2-7; 8 bases are shared with TRBD1. Germline assignment: CDR1 MDHEN and CDR2 SYDVKM. This CDR3 has 14 residues. With V trimmed by 5 bases and J by 3 bases, 6 bases remained unmatched. The CDR3 reads CASSTGGTLYEQYF. DNA for the CDR3: TGTGCCAGCAGTACAGGGGGGACTCTCTACGAGCAGTACTTC.

The gene calls are TRBV11-2 and TRBJ2-1; 10 bases line up with TRBD1. Germline V gene lookup returns CDR1 SGHAT and CDR2 FQNNGV. This CDR3 comprises 14 residues. Trimming took 4 bases from V and 8 from J; bases not matched to a gene: 5. CDR3 DNA: TGTGCCAGCAGCTCAACGACAGGGGGCTATGAGCAGTTCTTC. Protein: CASSSTTGGYEQFF.

The V and J genes are TRBV9 and TRBJ2-6; D possibly corresponds to TRBD2 (5 bases). CDR1 and CDR2 (germline): SGDLS, YYNGEE. CDR3 length: 21 residues. Trimming stripped 3 bases from V and 3 bases from J, with 28 bases between. The CDR3 DNA is TGTGCCAGCAGCGCCCCCATTCAGGACTCCGCACTCTGGTTTGGGGCCAACGTCCTGACTTTC. It codes for CASSAPIQDSALWFGANVLTF. The full variable domain, in which reference TRBV9 and TRBJ2-6 provide the parts outside the CDR3, is DSGVTQTPKHLITATGQRVTLRCSPRSGDLSVYWYQQSLDQGLQFLIQYYNGEERAKGNILERFSAQQFPDLHSELNLSSLELGDSALYFCASSAPIQDSALWFGANVLTFGAGSRLTVL.

The chain combines TRBV10-3 with TRBJ1-5; maybe TRBD1 (5 bases). Trimming stripped 2 bases from V and 0 bases from J, with 11 bases between. Per the germline V gene, CDR1 is ENHRY and CDR2 is SYGVKD. The CDR3 loop spans 16 amino acids. DNA for the CDR3: TGTGCCATCAGTGAGGGGGACGACGTTAGCAATCAGCCCCAGCATTTT. This codes for CAISEGDDVSNQPQHF.

The chain joins TRBV9 to TRBJ2-5; TRBD2 matches at 11 bases. The CDR3 is 16 amino acids. V was clipped by 0 bases and J by 2 bases; unmatched bases: 3. The germline V gene encodes CDR1 SGDLS and CDR2 YYNGEE. The CDR3 nucleotides are TGTGCCAGCAGCGTAGAGGGACTAGCGGAACAAGAGACCCAGTACTTC. As protein: CASSVEGLAEQETQYF.

This chain uses TRBV19 with TRBJ2-2; D might be TRBD1 (6 bases). The V gene's germline CDR1 is LNHDA and CDR2 SQIVND (reference sequence). The V end was cut by 3 bases, the J end by 0 bases, with 8 bases between. This CDR3 is built from 15 residues. The CDR3, as DNA: TGTGCCAGTAGTATTTACAGGGCGAACACCGGGGAGCTGTTTTTT. It yields the protein CASSIYRANTGELFF.

The chain uses TRBV19 and TRBJ2-4; 7 bases fit TRBD1. This CDR3 region has 16 residues. CDR1 and CDR2 (germline): LNHDA, SQIVND (reference sequence). J lost 0 bases, V lost 5 bases, and 7 bases had no gene match. DNA of the CDR3: TGTGCCAGTAGTTCCCGGGGACAGCTAGCCAAAAACATTCAGTACTTC. Its translation: CASSSRGQLAKNIQYF.

The chain links TRBV11-2 to TRBJ2-1; 9 bases agree with TRBD2. The V and J ends lost 1 base and 15 bases, in that order; junction bases with no gene match: 7. This CDR3 is 13 amino acids long. Germline V gene lookup returns CDR1 SGHAT and CDR2 FQNNGV. The CDR3 protein is CASSLVLAGTPFF. CDR3 nucleotides: TGTGCCAGCAGCTTAGTTCTAGCGGGGACCCCGTTCTTC. The whole variable domain, remainder taken from reference TRBV11-2 and TRBJ2-1, is EAGVAQSPRYKIIEKRQSVAFWCNPISGHATLYWYQQILGQGPKLLIQFQNNGVVDDSQLPKDRFSAERLKGVDSTLKIQPAKLEDSAVYLCASSLVLAGTPFFGPGTRLTVL.